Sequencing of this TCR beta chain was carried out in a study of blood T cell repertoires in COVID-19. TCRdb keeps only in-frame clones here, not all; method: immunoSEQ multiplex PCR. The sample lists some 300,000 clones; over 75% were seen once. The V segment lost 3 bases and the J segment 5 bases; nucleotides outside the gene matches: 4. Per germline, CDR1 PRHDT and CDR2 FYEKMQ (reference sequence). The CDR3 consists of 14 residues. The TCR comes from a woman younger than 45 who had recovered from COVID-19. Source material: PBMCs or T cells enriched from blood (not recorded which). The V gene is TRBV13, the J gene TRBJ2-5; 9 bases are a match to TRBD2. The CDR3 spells CASSFQSGRETQYF. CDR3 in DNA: TGTGCCAGCAGCTTTCAGAGCGGGAGGGAGACCCAGTACTTC.